The T cell receptor (beta chain) under discussion was sequenced for a study of identical twins. Overall study results and limits: Invariant cells of the MAIT and iNKT types might have partly distorted the zero-insertion analyses.

Details on this clonotype: Its cognate antigen is unknown.

This CDR3 comprises 18 residues. V lost 3 bases, J lost 0 bases, and 13 bases stayed unmatched. Per germline, CDR1 MNHEY and CDR2 SVGAGI. cDNA molecules carried unique molecular identifiers, and template switching added a universal primer site. Each CDR3 protein is one row after TCRdb ran MiXCR on the 5' RACE reads. Among 700,000 to 950,000 distinct CDR3 sequences listed, 12% were seen once. This same sample was also taken into another study, of yellow fever vaccine responses in identical twins. Turning to that study: Among the twins, the vaccine T cell response reportedly seemed partly convergent and partly personalized.

Source material: PBMCs. The sequence derives from a woman aged 18-30 years in good health. The chain is built from TRBV6-5 and TRBJ1-2; 7 positions match TRBD1. CDR3 DNA: TGTGCCAGCAGTTATGGGGGGGGAGGGGGCGTCTCTAACTATGGCTACACCTTC. Amino acids: CASSYGGGGGVSNYGYTF.